These 32 T cell receptor beta chains came from one sample sequenced in a study of T cell responses to AZD1222 COVID-19 vaccine. Using immunoSEQ multiplex PCR, the repertoire was profiled, and TCRdb retains in-frame clones only, with some absent. The sample holds 150,000 to 200,000 clones, 80% to 90% seen once. Source: peripheral blood, taken on day 0 of AZD1222 vaccination. These receptors originate from an adult in good health.

The V gene is TRBV7-2, the J gene TRBJ2-2; D remains unclear. The CDR3 is 15 residues long. The V end was cut by 1 base, the J end by 6 bases, with 12 bases between. Germline V gene sequence: CDR1 SGHTA, CDR2 FQGNSA. CDR3 in amino acids: CASSLEYSGSGELFF. CDR3 sequence (DNA): TGTGCCAGCAGCTTAGAGTATTCCGGGTCCGGGGAGCTGTTTTTT. Full variable domain (outside the CDR3, taken from reference TRBV7-2 and TRBJ2-2): GAGVSQSPSNKVTEKGKDVELRCDPISGHTALYWYRQSLGQGLEFLIYFQGNSAPDKSGLPSDRFSAERTGGSVSTLTIQRTQQEDSAVYLCASSLEYSGSGELFFGEGSRLTVL.

The rearrangement joins TRBV12-3 or TRBV12-4 to TRBJ1-2, with D uncertain. V lost 5 bases and J 8 bases, leaving 6 bases between the germline ends. The CDR3 has 10 amino acids. The CDR3 coding sequence is TGTGCCAGCAGTCACCGGGGCTACACCTTC. This codes for CASSHRGYTF.

The chain joins TRBV27 to TRBJ1-2; TRBD1 matches at 8 bases. Germline trimming cut 5 bases from V and 6 bases from J; bases unmatched to any gene: 11. Germline CDR1 MNHEY, CDR2 SMNVEV (reference sequence). The CDR3 spans 15 residues. CDR3 region: CASSAGNRQGHGYTF. As DNA, the CDR3 is TGTGCCAGCAGTGCTGGAAACCGACAGGGGCATGGCTACACCTTC.

The chain recombines TRBV10-2 with TRBJ2-3, with TRBD2 matching over 9 bases. V lost 8 bases to trimming and J lost 1 base; unmatched junction nucleotides: 4. The CDR3 spans 14 residues. The germline gives CDR1 WSHSY, CDR2 SAAADI. The CDR3 DNA reads TGCGCCAGCCTCTTAGCGGGGGGCACAGATACGCAGTATTTT. This translates into CASLLAGGTDTQYF.

The chain has TRBV5-6 and TRBJ1-3; D unresolved. The V and J ends lost 4 bases and 0 bases respectively, with 14 bases between them. The CDR3 is 16 amino acids. The V gene's germline CDR1 is SGHDT and CDR2 YYEEEE. CDR3 nucleotides: TGTGCCAGCAGCGGAGCAAGACCTACCTCTGGAAACACCATATATTTT. It is translated as CASSGARPTSGNTIYF. Full variable domain (missing parts from reference TRBV5-6 and TRBJ1-3): DAGVTQSPTHLIKTRGQQVTLRCSPKSGHDTVSWYQQALGQGPQFIFQYYEEEERQRGNFPDRFSGHQFPNYSSELNVNALLLGDSALYLCASSGARPTSGNTIYFGEGSWLTVV.

The chain is built from TRBV6-5 and TRBJ1-1, with 7 bases matching TRBD1. CDR3 length: 16 residues. The V gene end was trimmed by 1 base and the J gene end by 0 bases; junction bases not matched to a gene: 5. Per the germline V gene, CDR1 is MNHEY and CDR2 is SVGAGI. This CDR3 reads CASSYLTGVVNTEAFF. CDR3 DNA sequence: TGTGCCAGCAGTTACTTAACAGGGGTTGTGAACACTGAAGCTTTCTTT.

V and J are TRBV30 and TRBJ1-2; D remains unclear. Germline values: CDR1 GTSNPN, CDR2 SVGIG (reference sequence). Trimming left V 5 bases short and J 2 bases short, with 9 bases between. The CDR3 is 12 amino acids. CDR3 nucleotide sequence: TGTGCCTGGGTTTCACCAAACTATGGCTACACCTTC. Translated, it gives CAWVSPNYGYTF.

The J gene is TRBJ2-1, the V gene TRBV19, with D maybe TRBD2 (6 bases). Germline values: CDR1 LNHDA, CDR2 SQIVND (reference sequence). The CDR3 length is 18 residues. V shed 6 bases and J shed 0 bases, with 21 bases lying between them. CDR3 bases: TGTGCCAGTAGCCCGGCAAAAAGTCGGGGGAGCTCCTACAATGAGCAGTTCTTC. It is translated as CASSPAKSRGSSYNEQFF.

For this clone: The same CDR3 can be traced to other DNA sequences in this sample. The chain recombines TRBV27 with TRBJ2-6; D is unresolved. The CDR3 is made up of 14 amino acids. The germline gives CDR1 MNHEY, CDR2 SMNVEV (reference sequence). V was cut by 2 bases and J by 1 base, with 3 bases left in between. CDR3 sequence (DNA): TGTGCCAGCAGTTTAGTATCTGGGGCCAACGTCCTGACTTTC. This gives the protein CASSLVSGANVLTF.

V gene TRBV7-3 combines with J gene TRBJ1-6, with D unclear. V lost 2 bases to trimming and J lost 9 bases, with 8 bases between them. The CDR3 runs 13 residues. CDR1 is SGHTA and CDR2 is FQGTGA in the germline V gene. This chain's CDR3 is CASSLGLRSPLHF. The CDR3 nucleotides are TGTGCCAGCAGCTTAGGGTTGCGTTCACCCCTCCACTTT.

CDR3 amino acids: CASRRDRAREQYV. CDR3 sequence (DNA): TGTGCCAGCAGGCGGGACAGGGCCCGGGAGCAGTACGTC. This sequence joins TRBV6-5 and TRBJ2-7; 9 bases fit TRBD1. The CDR3 has 13 residues. V shed 6 bases, J shed 7 bases, and the junction held 7 bases outside the gene matches. Germline V lookup: CDR1 MNHEY, CDR2 SVGAGI.

V usage is TRBV5-5 and J usage is TRBJ1-5, with D uncertain. Trimming cost V 4 bases and J 0 bases, with 14 bases left between them. This CDR3 is 16 amino acids long. Germline-derived CDR1 and CDR2 are SGHKS and YYEKEE (reference sequence). The CDR3 nucleotides read TGTGCCAGCAGCAATGCCCAGGTTCATAGCAATCAGCCCCAGCATTTT. It yields the protein CASSNAQVHSNQPQHF.

The rearrangement uses TRBV12-3 or TRBV12-4 and TRBJ2-1; D may be TRBD1 (6 bases). V lost 9 bases to trimming and J lost 12 bases, with 12 bases between them. The CDR3 covers 10 residues. CDR3 nucleotide sequence: TGTGCCAGTTCTAACAGGGTGCAGTTCTTC. Translated: CASSNRVQFF.

V usage is TRBV18 and J usage is TRBJ2-3, with D possibly matching TRBD1 (6 bases). The germline V and J ends were trimmed by 6 bases and 1 base, with 14 bases remaining between them. CDR3 length equals 15 residues. Germline-derived CDR1 and CDR2 are KGHSH and LQKENI. DNA for the CDR3: TGTGCCAGCTCGCAGTCACAGGGCGGCACAGATACGCAGTATTTT. It codes for CASSQSQGGTDTQYF. Together with reference TRBV18 and TRBJ2-3, the CDR3 gives the full variable domain: NAGVMQNPRHLVRRRGQEARLRCSPMKGHSHVYWYRQLPEEGLKFMVYLQKENIIDESGMPKERFSAEFPKEGPSILRIQQVVRGDSAAYFCASSQSQGGTDTQYFGPGTRLTVL.

The chain employs TRBV5-4 and TRBJ1-4; TRBD1 is a possible D gene (6 bases). Trimming shortened V by 5 bases and J by 3 bases, and 14 bases separated the two germline ends. There are 15 residues in the CDR3. The V gene's germline CDR1 is SGHNT and CDR2 YYREEE (reference sequence). CDR3 sequence reads: CASRPGQLPNEKLFF. Written as DNA, the CDR3 is TGTGCCAGCAGACCCGGACAGCTGCCTAATGAAAAACTGTTTTTT.

The chain links TRBV4-3 to TRBJ2-7; D is tentatively TRBD1 or TRBD2 (5 bases each). From germline, CDR1 is LGHNA and CDR2 YSLEER. V lost 1 base and J lost 5, with 15 bases in between. The CDR3 consists of 15 residues. Here the CDR3 reads CASSQGSSRGHEQYF. The CDR3 coding sequence is TGCGCCAGCAGCCAAGGGTCCTCCCGGGGCCACGAGCAGTACTTC.

The rearrangement uses TRBV7-8 and TRBJ2-7; 10 bases match TRBD1. V dropped 3 bases and J dropped 3; count of bases not matched to a gene: 5. There are 15 residues in the CDR3. Germline lookup yields CDR1 SGHVS and CDR2 FQNEAQ. CDR3 sequence reads: CASSFGGQGVYEQYF. The CDR3 nucleotides read TGTGCCAGCAGCTTCGGCGGACAGGGGGTCTACGAGCAGTACTTC.

This rearrangement joins TRBV28 to TRBJ1-6, with 8 bases fitting TRBD1. V was pared by 5 bases and J by 10 bases, with 10 bases of the junction left unmatched. Germline V gene sequence: CDR1 MDHEN, CDR2 SYDVKM. There are 15 residues in the CDR3. In nucleotides, the CDR3 is TGTGCCAGCAGTCCGCCGACAGGGGCTGGATCACCCCTCCACTTT. As protein: CASSPPTGAGSPLHF.

The V and J genes are TRBV5-1 and TRBJ2-1, with D possibly being TRBD1 (6 bases). Trimming cost V 3 bases and J 5 bases, with 15 bases left between them. The CDR3 spans 15 residues. CDR1 is SGHRS, CDR2 YFSETQ, per germline. For the CDR3, the DNA is TGCGCCAGCAGCTACCAGGACAGTTTTGACAATGAGCAGTTCTTC. Protein sequence: CASSYQDSFDNEQFF.

The gene calls are TRBV7-6 and TRBJ2-3; D not certain. This CDR3 has 14 amino acids. Trimming took 1 base from V and 0 from J, leaving 5 bases between them. The germline CDR1 and CDR2 sequences are SGHVS and FNYEAQ. The CDR3 nucleotides read TGTGCCAGCAGCTTAGTTTCGAGCACAGATACGCAGTATTTT. It codes for CASSLVSSTDTQYF.

Worth noting for this clone: Other nucleotide sequences from this sample produce the same CDR3. The chain is built from TRBV19 and TRBJ1-2; no clear D gene. This CDR3 is 12 amino acids long. Germline-derived CDR1 and CDR2 are LNHDA and SQIVND (reference sequence). V was cut by 4 bases and J by 5 bases, with 8 bases left in between. CDR3 bases: TGTGCCAGTAGTACAGGTGAATATGGCTACACCTTC. This sequence encodes CASSTGEYGYTF.

The chain carries TRBV6-2 or TRBV6-3 and TRBJ2-7; D not certain. The CDR3 sequence is 12 residues long. V was shortened by 6 bases and J by 3 bases, with 9 bases between the two germline ends. Per germline, CDR1 MNHEY and CDR2 SVGEGT. The CDR3 nucleotides read TGTGCCAGCAGCGATCCCTTCTACGAGCAGTACTTC. Protein sequence: CASSDPFYEQYF.

The chain couples TRBV13 to TRBJ1-2, with D perhaps TRBD1 (5 bases). CDR3 size: 11 residues. Germline lookup yields CDR1 PRHDT and CDR2 FYEKMQ (reference sequence). V dropped 5 bases and J dropped 14 bases, with 15 bases sitting between them. The CDR3: CASSVGTSGTF. The CDR3 DNA follows: TGTGCCAGCAGCGTCGGGACCTCGGGGACCTTC.

This chain links TRBV4-1 with TRBJ2-3; TRBD2 agrees at 7 bases. The V gene's germline CDR1 is MGHRA and CDR2 YSYEKL. V lost 0 bases, J lost 0 bases, and 6 bases stayed unmatched. The CDR3 loop spans 17 amino acids. CDR3 residues: CASSQDELAESTDTQYF. The CDR3 DNA sequence: TGCGCCAGCAGCCAAGATGAGCTAGCGGAAAGCACAGATACGCAGTATTTT.

The chain combines TRBV6-2 or TRBV6-3 with TRBJ2-1; 9 bases map to TRBD2. The germline CDR1 and CDR2 sequences are MNHEY and SVGEGT. The junction had 3 bases not matched to a gene; V was cut back by 2 bases and J by 7 bases. CDR3 length equals 14 residues. CDR3 sequence: CASSYGGLANEQFF. CDR3 nucleotides: TGTGCCAGCAGTTACGGAGGACTAGCGAATGAGCAGTTCTTC.

The chain joins TRBV2 to TRBJ2-7; 7 bases match TRBD2. Germline CDR1 reads SNHLY; CDR2 reads FYNNEI. The V segment lost 8 bases and the J segment 3 bases; nucleotides outside the gene matches: 10. There are 14 residues in the CDR3. The DNA of the CDR3 is TGTGCCAGCGGACTCGGGGGGAATAACTACGAGCAGTACTTC. The encoded protein is CASGLGGNNYEQYF.

The V gene is TRBV5-1, the J gene TRBJ1-6; possible D gene TRBD1, 5 bases. Germline V lookup: CDR1 SGHRS, CDR2 YFSETQ. The CDR3 is 17 residues long. Trimming shortened V by 0 bases and J by 6 bases, and 16 bases separated the two germline ends. The CDR3 region is CASSLGVRGTGNSPLHF. The CDR3 DNA follows: TGCGCCAGCAGCTTGGGGGTGCGGGGGACGGGTAATTCACCCCTCCACTTT.

V gene TRBV5-1 combines with J gene TRBJ1-2, with 10 nucleotides matching TRBD1. V dropped 6 bases and J dropped 3; count of bases not matched to a gene: 5. Germline V lookup: CDR1 SGHRS, CDR2 YFSETQ. This CDR3 spans 14 amino acids. CDR3 loop: CASTRQGAHYGYTF. CDR3 sequence (DNA): TGCGCCAGCACCAGACAGGGGGCACACTATGGCTACACCTTC. The full variable domain, its missing parts supplied by reference TRBV5-1 and TRBJ1-2, is KAGVTQTPRYLIKTRGQQVTLSCSPISGHRSVSWYQQTPGQGLQFLFEYFSETQRNKGNFPGRFSGRQFSNSRSEMNVSTLELGDSALYLCASTRQGAHYGYTFGSGTRLTVV.

This clone was seen once. The rearrangement uses TRBV28 and TRBJ1-4; 7 bases fit TRBD1. Trimming cost V 4 bases and J 8 bases; bases outside gene matches: 10. This CDR3 contains 15 residues. Per the germline V gene, CDR1 is MDHEN and CDR2 is SYDVKM. The CDR3 region is CASSYLQGIGEKLFF. In DNA, the CDR3 is TGTGCCAGCAGTTACTTACAGGGGATCGGGGAAAAACTGTTTTTT.

This rearrangement joins TRBV5-1 to TRBJ1-1; D is unclear. Trimming took off 3 bases at V and 1 base at J, with 13 bases between the two ends. Germline V gene lookup returns CDR1 SGHRS and CDR2 YFSETQ. This CDR3 spans 15 amino acids. DNA for the CDR3: TGCGCCAGCAGCTGGTTGTCGGAGGAGAACACTGAAGCTTTCTTT. It specifies CASSWLSEENTEAFF.

The chain carries TRBV6-5 and TRBJ1-1; a weak D match, TRBD1 (5 bases). Deletions cut 6 bases from V and 3 bases from J, with 17 bases between. This CDR3 contains 15 residues. CDR1 and CDR2 from the germline V gene are MNHEY and SVGAGI. The CDR3 DNA sequence: TGTGCCAGCAGCCTCCTCGATGGAGGGGACACTGAAGCTTTCTTT. Protein product: CASSLLDGGDTEAFF.

This clone was observed once. This chain links TRBV13 with TRBJ1-5; 9 nucleotides match TRBD1. The junction had 7 bases not matched to a gene; V was cut back by 2 bases and J by 11 bases. This CDR3 region has 14 residues. In germline, CDR1 is PRHDT, CDR2 FYEKMQ (reference sequence). The CDR3 region has the DNA TGTGCCAGCAGCTTAATGCGGGGGGACAGGGCCCAGCATTTT. It encodes CASSLMRGDRAQHF.